A single sample gave rise to the 17 T cell receptor beta chains below, sequenced in a study of cytomegalovirus exposure and HLA in healthy donors. The study ran its PCR with 60 Vbeta and 13 Jbeta primers. TCRdb's table, derived via immunoSEQ multiplex PCR, lists solely in-frame clones and lacks some. This sample lists over 100,000 clones; its ten largest clones have over 1.5%. The material sequenced was PBMCs. The source of these receptors is a man younger than 35 in good health and CMV-seronegative.

The V gene is TRBV29-1, the J gene TRBJ2-1; weak D call: TRBD2 (5 bases). Per germline, CDR1 SQVTM and CDR2 ANQGSEA. The CDR3 sequence is 14 residues long. V was shortened by 5 bases and J by 5 bases, with 16 bases between the two germline ends. The CDR3 is CSVRPRGIHNEQFF. In DNA form, the CDR3 reads TGCAGCGTTAGGCCCCGAGGGATCCACAATGAGCAGTTCTTC.

CDR3 sequence (DNA): TGTGCCAGCAGCTTTACAGGGGGCTACACCTTC. Amino acid sequence: CASSFTGGYTF. The V gene is TRBV7-9, the J gene TRBJ1-2, with D possibly TRBD1 on 6 matching bases. The CDR3 contains 11 residues. Germline V gives CDR1 SEHNR, CDR2 FQNEAQ (reference sequence). The V end was cut by 3 bases, the J end by 8 bases, with 7 bases between. The full variable domain, with the rest looked up from reference TRBV7-9 and TRBJ1-2, is DTGVSQNPRHKITKRGQNVTFRCDPISEHNRLYWYRQTLGQGPEFLTYFQNEAQLEKSRLLSDRFSAERPKGSFSTLEIQRTEQGDSAMYLCASSFTGGYTFGSGTRLTVV.

The chain recombines TRBV6-5 with TRBJ2-4; maybe TRBD2 (5 bases). The CDR3 runs to 14 residues. Germline CDR1 and CDR2: MNHEY and SVGAGI. V lost 0 bases and J lost 13, with 16 bases in between. CDR3: CASSYSRVAHQQYF. CDR3 nucleotides: TGTGCCAGCAGTTACTCGAGGGTTGCCCACCAACAGTACTTC.

The chain couples TRBV13 to TRBJ1-3, with 9 nucleotides matching TRBD1. Looked up from germline, CDR1 is PRHDT and CDR2 is FYEKMQ (reference sequence). Losses at the gene ends were 5 bases for V and 2 bases for J; bases not matched to a gene: 7. This CDR3 is 16 amino acids long. CDR3 protein: CASSLDRGSPGNTIYF. In DNA form, the CDR3 reads TGTGCCAGCAGCCTGGACAGGGGAAGCCCTGGAAACACCATATATTTT.

The J gene is TRBJ2-7, the V gene TRBV2; 7 bases fit TRBD1. After removal of 8 bases from V and 3 bases from J, the junction contained 10 bases not matched to a gene. The CDR3 length is 14 residues. Germline V CDR1 and CDR2: SNHLY, FYNNEI. The CDR3 sequence: CASDSKQGIYEQYF. DNA of the CDR3: TGTGCCAGCGATTCAAAACAGGGGATCTACGAGCAGTACTTC.

The chain recombines TRBV21-1 with TRBJ1-4; whether TRBD1, the table's D call, matches the DNA was not checked. TRBV21-1 is termed a pseudogene. The CDR3 contains 14 residues. The CDR3 sequence: CASRVQDKVEKLFF. The CDR3, as DNA: TGTGCCAGCAGGGTACAGGACAAGGTTGAAAAACTGTTTTTT.

The gene calls are TRBV7-3 and TRBJ2-7; the D gene is possibly TRBD2 (7 bases). V was shortened by 1 base and J by 3 bases, with 13 bases between the two germline ends. Germline CDR1 and CDR2: SGHTA and FQGTGA. The CDR3 spans 15 residues. The CDR3 protein is CASSLRGGLNYEQYF. In DNA, the CDR3 is TGTGCCAGCAGCTTAAGGGGGGGGCTAAACTACGAGCAGTACTTC.

Written as DNA, the CDR3 is TGTGCCAGCAGCTCAAGCGGGTTAAACACCGGGGAGCTGTTTTTT. This encodes CASSSSGLNTGELFF. The chain links TRBV11-2 to TRBJ2-2; D is possibly TRBD2 (6 bases). V shed 4 bases and J shed 2 bases, with 11 bases lying between them. There are 15 residues in the CDR3. Germline-derived CDR1 and CDR2 are SGHAT and FQNNGV.

This chain joins TRBV7-9 and TRBJ2-7; possibly TRBD2 for D (6 bases). Trimming pared 4 bases from V and 3 bases from J, leaving 16 bases between. The length of the CDR3 is 15 residues. Germline V gives CDR1 SEHNR, CDR2 FQNEAQ (reference sequence). The CDR3 bases are TGTGCCAGCAGCTCCCCTCGTCCGGGGGACTACGAGCAGTACTTC. Its protein is CASSSPRPGDYEQYF.

DNA of the CDR3: TGTGCCAGCAGCTTAAACGGGAGAGGTTCCTACGAGCAGTACTTC. Translated, it gives CASSLNGRGSYEQYF. The chain joins TRBV7-2 to TRBJ2-7; TRBD2 might be the D (6 bases). The V gene lost 2 bases and the J gene lost 1 base, with 12 bases spanning the gap. Germline V gene lookup returns CDR1 SGHTA and CDR2 FQGNSA. CDR3 length equals 15 residues.

The chain links TRBV6-5 to TRBJ2-7; TRBD2 might be the D (6 bases). The germline CDR1 and CDR2 sequences are MNHEY and SVGAGI. The CDR3 runs to 14 residues. V lost 7 bases, J lost 0 bases, and 13 bases lay in between. CDR3 loop: CASKRGADSYEQYF. CDR3 DNA: TGTGCCAGCAAGCGCGGGGCCGACTCCTACGAGCAGTACTTC.

V and J are TRBV7-3 and TRBJ2-3; possible D gene TRBD1, 5 bases. Per germline, CDR1 SGHTA and CDR2 FQGTGA. CDR3 length equals 14 residues. The V gene lost 1 base and the J gene lost 5 bases, with 10 bases spanning the gap. This chain's CDR3 is CASSLKGARDTQYF. The DNA of the CDR3 is TGTGCCAGCAGCTTAAAAGGGGCACGAGATACGCAGTATTTT.

V is TRBV27 and J is TRBJ1-2; the D gene is possibly TRBD1 (6 bases). Germline CDR1 MNHEY, CDR2 SMNVEV (reference sequence). Trimming cost V 0 bases and J 8 bases, with 13 bases left between them. The CDR3 loop spans 14 amino acids. The CDR3 region is CASSLSSGAYGYTF. CDR3 bases: TGTGCCAGCAGTTTATCGTCAGGGGCTTACGGCTACACCTTC.

This chain uses TRBV7-9 with TRBJ1-5; no clear D gene. V lost 1 base to trimming and J lost 4 bases, with 8 bases between them. This CDR3 region has 14 residues. The germline V gene encodes CDR1 SEHNR and CDR2 FQNEAQ (reference sequence). The CDR3 bases are TGTGCCAGCAGCTTAGTGGGAGGGAATCAGCCCCAGCATTTT. It translates to CASSLVGGNQPQHF.

J is TRBJ1-1 and V is TRBV9, with a weak D call TRBD1 (5 bases). CDR3 size: 15 residues. Germline CDR1 SGDLS, CDR2 YYNGEE. V was pared by 3 bases and J by 1 base, with 13 bases between. CDR3 in amino acids: CASSGDPQGNTEAFF. The DNA of the CDR3 is TGTGCCAGCAGCGGAGACCCTCAGGGGAACACTGAAGCTTTCTTT. The entire variable domain, with the rest obtained from reference TRBV9 and TRBJ1-1, is as follows: DSGVTQTPKHLITATGQRVTLRCSPRSGDLSVYWYQQSLDQGLQFLIQYYNGEERAKGNILERFSAQQFPDLHSELNLSSLELGDSALYFCASSGDPQGNTEAFFGQGTRLTVV.

The chain couples TRBV19 to TRBJ2-7, with D perhaps TRBD2 (7 bases). CDR1 LNHDA and CDR2 SQIVND come from the germline V gene (reference sequence). V was pared by 8 bases and J by 2 bases, with 16 bases between. CDR3 size: 14 residues. The CDR3 nucleotides read TGTGCCAGTTTAGGCGGCGGGGGCCCCTACGAGCAGTACTTC. Translating it yields CASLGGGGPYEQYF.

This chain links TRBV7-8 with TRBJ1-1; TRBD1 is a possible D gene (6 bases). The V gene lost 5 bases and the J gene lost 0 bases, with 10 bases spanning the gap. The CDR3 runs 14 residues. CDR1 and CDR2 (germline): SGHVS, FQNEAQ. DNA of the CDR3: TGTGCCAGCAGCATATACAGGGTGAACACTGAAGCTTTCTTT. Protein: CASSIYRVNTEAFF.